This T cell receptor (beta chain) was identified in a study of metastatic and nonmetastatic thyroid tumors. Overall study: Samples came from malignant and benign thyroid patients, and repertoires were compared across blood and tumor or nodule tissue.

Original handling: The authors used CDR3 differences across clinicopathological groups to build a distant-metastasis classifier for papillary thyroid cancer. TCRdb re-called clones from the PCR reads using MiXCR. TCRdb assigned the V and J calls; the authors' analysis was not used. The sample shows around 20,000 clones, over 9.5% of them seen only once. Per germline, CDR1 DFQATT and CDR2 SNEGSKA (reference sequence). The CDR3 has 15 residues. Trimming removed 3 bases from V and 8 bases from J, with 20 bases in between. Patients had received no treatment of any kind before thyroid surgery. This clone was counted many times.

The clonotype originates from a female donor with papillary thyroid cancer or a benign thyroid nodule (not recorded which). Some clones in this sample may be carry-over from other donors' samples. The J gene is TRBJ2-1, the V gene TRBV20-1; no reliable D call. Sequenced: blood. CDR3 protein: CSASPTFRARYEQFF. The DNA for the CDR3 is TGCAGTGCTAGCCCTACCTTCCGGGCCCGGTATGAGCAGTTCTTC.